These T cell receptor beta chains were read from a single sample in a study of human T cells and chemical hapten exposure. TCRdb recomputed calls from the RACE reads with MiXCR, one row per CDR3 protein. The data show 150,000 or so distinct CDR3 sequences, around 15% seen once. The sequencing used whole blood, collected in connection with sensitization to the hapten diphenylcyclopropenone (DPC). These receptors all stem from a woman between 25 and 40 years old with alopecia areata. Some clones in this sample may be carry-over from other donors' samples. Both conserved end residues are part of each CDR3. A D gene is named only where the DNA matches it firmly. Not all rows give a size; the values are once, few, many and, for expanded clones, a class.

CDR3,DNA,D,J,V,size
CASSILGQGPYGYTF,TGTGCCAGCAGCATCCTGGGACAGGGCCCCTATGGCTACACCTTC,NA,TRBJ1-2,TRBV21-1,NA
CASSPPGTGAQNTEAFF,TGTGCCAGCTCACCACCCGGGACAGGGGCCCAGAACACTGAAGCTTTCTTT,TRBD1,TRBJ1-1,TRBV18,NA
CAIKAGQGDEQFF,TGTGCCATCAAGGCGGGACAGGGCGATGAGCAGTTCTTC,TRBD1,TRBJ2-1,TRBV10-3,few
CASSIYASGGPSQFF,TGTGCCAGTAGTATTTATGCTAGCGGGGGGCCCTCACAGTTCTTC,TRBD2,TRBJ2-1,TRBV19,NA
CAWSPDGTNTEAFF,TGTGCCTGGAGTCCCGACGGCACGAACACTGAAGCTTTCTTT,NA,TRBJ1-1,TRBV30,many
CASSPSVAVNTEAFF,TGTGCCAGCAGCCCCAGTGTGGCCGTGAACACTGAAGCTTTCTTT,NA,TRBJ1-1,TRBV4-2,NA
CASSWGGPSEQFF,TGTGCCAGCAGTTGGGGGGGGCCCAGTGAGCAGTTCTTC,NA,TRBJ2-1,TRBV28,NA
CASSRVLLLEGGEQYF,TGTGCCAGCAGCCGCGTTTTACTCCTGGAGGGCGGCGAGCAGTACTTC,NA,TRBJ2-7,TRBV6-6,NA
CAISESIGQEKLFF,TGTGCCATCAGTGAGTCAATTGGACAGGAAAAACTGTTTTTT,NA,TRBJ1-4,TRBV10-3,few
CASSLFGNTEAFF,TGTGCCAGCAGTTTGTTCGGGAACACTGAAGCTTTCTTT,NA,TRBJ1-1,TRBV12-3/TRBV12-4,NA
CASSFRLETYEQYF,TGTGCCAGCAGCTTCCGTCTAGAAACCTACGAGCAGTACTTC,NA,TRBJ2-7,TRBV7-2,NA
CASSQRTGHTDTQYF,TGTGCCAGCAGCCAGAGGACAGGTCACACAGATACGCAGTATTTT,TRBD1,TRBJ2-3,TRBV3-1,many
CASSPGQIRYGYTF,TGTGCCAGCAGCCCCGGACAGATCCGATATGGCTACACCTTC,NA,TRBJ1-2,TRBV14,many
CASSQRGGFYNEQFF,TGTGCCAGCAGTCAAAGAGGGGGGTTCTACAATGAGCAGTTCTTC,NA,TRBJ2-1,TRBV7-2,few
CASQTGQLNYGYTF,TGTGCCAGCCAAACGGGGCAGCTAAACTATGGCTACACCTTC,NA,TRBJ1-2,TRBV12-3/TRBV12-4,few
CASRGQSNYGYTF,TGTGCCAGCAGAGGACAGTCTAACTATGGCTACACCTTC,NA,TRBJ1-2,TRBV27,NA
CAWSVNQPQHF,TGTGCCTGGAGTGTCAATCAGCCCCAGCATTTT,NA,TRBJ1-5,TRBV30,NA
CASSKAPRDIQYF,TGTGCCTCCTCCAAGGCGCCACGGGACATTCAGTACTTC,NA,TRBJ2-4,TRBV30,many
CASSFGGDSTINYGYTF,TGTGCCAGCAGCTTTGGGGGGGACTCAACCATTAACTATGGCTACACCTTC,NA,TRBJ1-2,TRBV5-4,few
CSARAPWGLAGGMAYEQYF,TGCAGTGCTAGAGCCCCGTGGGGACTAGCGGGAGGAATGGCCTACGAGCAGTACTTC,TRBD2,TRBJ2-7,TRBV20-1,NA
CSVGDRDNGYTF,TGCAGCGTCGGGGACAGGGATAATGGCTACACCTTC,TRBD1,TRBJ1-2,TRBV29-1,many
CASSPLVGQGVTGELFF,TGTGCCAGCAGCCCGCTCGTAGGACAGGGGGTCACCGGGGAGCTGTTTTTT,TRBD1,TRBJ2-2,TRBV7-6,NA
CASSQESGGDRYEQYF,TGTGCCAGCAGCCAAGAAAGCGGGGGGGACCGCTACGAGCAGTACTTC,TRBD2,TRBJ2-7,TRBV4-2,NA
CASRLGQGGSPLHF,TGTGCCAGCAGACTGGGACAGGGGGGTTCACCCCTCCACTTT,TRBD1,TRBJ1-6,TRBV12-3/TRBV12-4,few
CASSFGLAPYEQYF,TGTGCCAGCAGCTTCGGACTGGCCCCCTACGAGCAGTACTTC,NA,TRBJ2-7,TRBV7-9,once
CSARPVAGVGAIATDTQYF,TGCAGTGCTAGACCCGTAGCGGGAGTGGGTGCGATAGCAACAGATACGCAGTATTTT,TRBD2,TRBJ2-3,TRBV20-1,many
CSAATGTAEYF,TGCAGTGCCGCGACAGGTACCGCCGAATATTTT,NA,TRBJ1-3,TRBV20-1,many
CASSHGGRQPQHF,TGTGCCAGCAGTCATGGGGGGCGCCAGCCCCAGCATTTT,NA,TRBJ1-5,TRBV27,NA
CASSVLGNSYEQYF,TGTGCCAGCAGCGTATTGGGTAACTCCTACGAGCAGTACTTC,NA,TRBJ2-7,TRBV9,once
CASSFAGLSRPNEKLFF,TGTGCCAGCAGCTTCGCCGGACTGTCCAGACCAAATGAAAAACTGTTTTTT,NA,TRBJ1-4,TRBV7-2,many
CASSQDWGSDIQYF,TGTGCCAGCAGCCAAGATTGGGGCTCGGACATTCAGTACTTC,NA,TRBJ2-4,TRBV3-1,many
CASSRTGLRTDTQYF,TGTGCCAGCAGCCGGACAGGGCTTAGGACAGATACGCAGTATTTT,TRBD1,TRBJ2-3,TRBV5-4,NA
CSARSPGPAFF,TGCAGTGCTAGGTCTCCAGGCCCGGCTTTCTTT,NA,TRBJ1-1,TRBV20-1,NA
CASRYRGNTIYF,TGTGCCAGCAGGTACCGAGGAAACACCATATATTTT,NA,TRBJ1-3,TRBV9,many
CASRSVNTEAFF,TGTGCCAGCAGGTCCGTGAACACTGAAGCTTTCTTT,NA,TRBJ1-1,TRBV28,many
CASSRETGRRSPLHF,TGTGCCAGTAGTAGAGAGACAGGTCGAAGATCACCCCTCCACTTT,NA,TRBJ1-6,TRBV19,NA
CASSSLRAFF,TGTGCCAGCAGCTCCCTCCGGGCTTTCTTT,NA,TRBJ1-1,TRBV28,NA
CASHPRGVNTGELFF,TGTGCCAGCCACCCGAGGGGGGTTAACACCGGGGAGCTGTTTTTT,NA,TRBJ2-2,TRBV28,NA
CASSSGQGALEQYF,TGTGCCAGCAGCTCCGGACAGGGAGCCCTCGAGCAGTACTTC,TRBD1,TRBJ2-7,TRBV7-6,NA
CAWITSQSSYNSPLHF,TGTGCCTGGATAACTTCCCAGAGCTCCTATAATTCACCCCTCCACTTT,NA,TRBJ1-6,TRBV30,few
CSARARDRGLHYGYTF,TGCAGTGCTAGAGCCCGGGACAGGGGGCTTCACTATGGCTACACCTTC,TRBD1,TRBJ1-2,TRBV20-1,NA
CASSYSMTGQGMNTEAFF,TGTGCCAGCAGTTACTCGATGACAGGACAGGGCATGAACACTGAAGCTTTCTTT,TRBD1,TRBJ1-1,TRBV6-5,few
CSAIDRGSFTEAFF,TGCAGTGCTATCGACAGGGGATCGTTCACTGAAGCTTTCTTT,TRBD1,TRBJ1-1,TRBV20-1,NA
CSARDLTGGWEETQYF,TGCAGTGCTAGAGATTTGACAGGGGGCTGGGAAGAGACCCAGTACTTC,TRBD1,TRBJ2-5,TRBV20-1,few
CASDGGLAGDISSYEQYF,TGTGCCAGCGATGGGGGACTAGCGGGGGACATTTCCTCCTACGAGCAGTACTTC,NA,TRBJ2-7,TRBV21-1,NA
CSVVLGGGLFNIQYF,TGCAGCGTTGTCCTAGGAGGGGGGCTTTTTAACATTCAGTACTTC,NA,TRBJ2-4,TRBV29-1,once